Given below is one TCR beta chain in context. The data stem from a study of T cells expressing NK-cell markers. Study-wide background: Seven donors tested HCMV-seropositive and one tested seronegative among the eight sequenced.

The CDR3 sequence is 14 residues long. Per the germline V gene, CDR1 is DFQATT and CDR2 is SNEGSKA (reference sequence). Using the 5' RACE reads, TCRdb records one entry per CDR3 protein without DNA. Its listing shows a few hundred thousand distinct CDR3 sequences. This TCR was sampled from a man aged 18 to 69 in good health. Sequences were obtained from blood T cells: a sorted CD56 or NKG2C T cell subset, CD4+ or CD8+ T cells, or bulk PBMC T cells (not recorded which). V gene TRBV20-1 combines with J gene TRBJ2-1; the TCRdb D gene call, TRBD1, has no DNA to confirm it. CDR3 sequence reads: CSATGQGAGNEQFF.